This TCR beta chain is drawn from a study of blood T cell repertoires in COVID-19. Turning to the study itself: Whether acute or convalescent, the COVID-19 samples came from the United States, Italy and Spain.

Germline V CDR1 and CDR2: MGHRA, YSYEKL. V was clipped by 1 base and J by 7 bases; unmatched bases: 9. This CDR3 is 17 amino acids long. Profiled with immunoSEQ multiplex PCR; TCRdb holds only in-frame clones, not every one. The top ten hold under 5% of the sample, which has almost 350,000 clones, around 90% seen once. The sample was peripheral blood. This chain joins TRBV4-1 and TRBJ1-6; 8 bases fit TRBD1. The sequence was obtained from a woman in her sixties with COVID-19, enrolled during active disease. The CDR3 spells CASSQASAGQGNSPLHF. CDR3 in DNA: TGCGCCAGCAGCCAAGCCTCTGCAGGACAGGGAAATTCACCCCTCCACTTT.